The 16 T cell receptor beta chains listed next were all sequenced from one sample in a study of beta chain features in type 1 diabetes. No antigen is known for these receptors. The isolated RNA, all of it, was reverse transcribed, so expressed TCRB transcripts were what got sequenced. The data were produced by immunoSEQ multiplex PCR, yet TCRdb's version contains in-frame clones alone and is incomplete. The sample records about 740,000 clones, roughly 13% being singletons. Whole-study results and caveats: Shortening that was moderate but significant affected the TCRB CDR3s of Type 1 diabetes patients in all four CD4+ subsets.

Source material: naive CD4+ T cells from blood. Every receptor here comes from a man younger than 35 with type 1 diabetes.

V gene TRBV2 combines with J gene TRBJ2-6; D is possibly TRBD1 (6 bases). Germline CDR1 SNHLY, CDR2 FYNNEI. This CDR3 comprises 15 residues. Trimming removed 6 bases at V and 4 bases at J, with 13 bases between. CDR3 protein: CASREQGSGANVLTF. CDR3 in DNA: TGTGCCAGCAGGGAACAGGGCTCCGGGGCCAACGTCCTGACTTTC.

This chain joins TRBV30 and TRBJ1-2; D is unresolved. The V gene lost 2 bases and the J gene lost 0 bases, with 7 bases spanning the gap. This CDR3 region has 13 residues. The V gene's germline CDR1 is GTSNPN and CDR2 SVGIG (reference sequence). CDR3 in DNA: TGTGCCTGGAGTAGGGTCCCTAACTATGGCTACACCTTC. Residues: CAWSRVPNYGYTF.

This clone was detected a few times. Other DNA sequences within the sample encode an identical CDR3. J is TRBJ2-3 and V is TRBV5-4, with 7 nucleotides matching TRBD2. Looked up from germline, CDR1 is SGHNT and CDR2 is YYREEE (reference sequence). The CDR3 extends over 16 amino acids. V trimming: 1 base; J trimming: 0 bases; junction bases outside the gene matches: 5. For the CDR3, the DNA is TGTGCCAGCAGCTTGCGGCTAGCGGAAAGCACAGATACGCAGTATTTT. It encodes CASSLRLAESTDTQYF.

In this sample, this clone turned up a few times. The CDR3 DNA follows: TGTGCCTGGAGTGTAAGACTACTTACCTACGAGCAGTACTTC. This sequence encodes CAWSVRLLTYEQYF. The rearrangement uses TRBV30 and TRBJ2-7, with D maybe TRBD2 (5 bases). CDR1 is GTSNPN, CDR2 SVGIG, per germline (reference sequence). The CDR3 has 14 amino acids. V was trimmed by 0 bases and J by 2 bases, leaving 11 bases between them.

CDR3 coding DNA: TGTGCCACCAGCAGAGACCAGGAAAACTATGGCTACACCTTC. Its protein is CATSRDQENYGYTF. V and J are TRBV15 and TRBJ1-2; D remains ambiguous. V dropped 0 bases and J dropped 2 bases, with 7 bases sitting between them. Germline V CDR1 and CDR2: LNHNV, YYDKDF (reference sequence). The CDR3 runs 14 residues.

This clone was seen a few times. This sequence joins TRBV30 and TRBJ1-5; D is possibly TRBD1 (5 bases). The CDR3 consists of 11 residues. Trimming removed 0 bases at V and 11 bases at J, with 8 bases between. Germline CDR1 reads GTSNPN; CDR2 reads SVGIG (reference sequence). The DNA for the CDR3 is TGTGCCTGGAGTGTACGGGGGGCCCAGCATTTT. It codes for CAWSVRGAQHF. The entire variable domain, with the rest obtained from reference TRBV30 and TRBJ1-5, is as follows: SQTIHQWPATLVQPVGSPLSLECTVEGTSNPNLYWYRQAAGRGLQLLFYSVGIGQISSEVPQNLSASRPQDRQFILSSKKLLLSDSGFYLCAWSVRGAQHFGDGTRLSIL.

This clone was seen a few times. V is TRBV14 and J is TRBJ1-2; D is unresolved. The V gene's germline CDR1 is SGHDN and CDR2 FVKESK. The CDR3 contains 14 residues. The V gene lost 1 base and the J gene lost 5 bases, with 11 bases spanning the gap. CDR3 DNA sequence: TGTGCCAGCAGCCAAGGCGCAGGACTATATGGCTACACCTTC. This gives the protein CASSQGAGLYGYTF.

The genes are TRBV30 and TRBJ1-4, with a possible D match to TRBD1 (5 bases). Trimming removed 2 bases from V and 13 bases from J, with 11 bases in between. CDR1 and CDR2 from the germline V gene are GTSNPN and SVGIG (reference sequence). The CDR3 is made up of 11 amino acids. The CDR3 protein is CAWSQGALLFF. CDR3 bases: TGTGCCTGGAGTCAGGGCGCATTACTGTTTTTT.

The CDR3 here is CASSFLRDSRYNEQFF. The CDR3 DNA follows: TGTGCCAGCAGCTTCCTCCGGGACAGCCGTTACAATGAGCAGTTCTTC. The chain employs TRBV7-2 and TRBJ2-1, with 7 bases aligning to TRBD1. V shed 3 bases, J shed 4 bases, and the junction held 9 bases outside the gene matches. The CDR3 covers 16 residues. From germline, CDR1 is SGHTA and CDR2 FQGNSA. The complete variable domain, with remaining parts taken from reference TRBV7-2 and TRBJ2-1, reads GAGVSQSPSNKVTEKGKDVELRCDPISGHTALYWYRQSLGQGLEFLIYFQGNSAPDKSGLPSDRFSAERTGGSVSTLTIQRTQQEDSAVYLCASSFLRDSRYNEQFFGPGTRLTVL.

CDR3 in DNA: TGTGCCAGTGCAGGGACCTATAATTCACCCCTCCACTTT. Its protein is CASAGTYNSPLHF. The chain couples TRBV19 to TRBJ1-6; D might be TRBD1 (5 bases). The CDR3 spans 13 residues. Trimming stripped 8 bases from V and 2 bases from J, with 7 bases between. Germline values: CDR1 LNHDA, CDR2 SQIVND (reference sequence).

This clone appeared a few times. The V call is TRBV6-1, the J call TRBJ1-1; TRBD1 matches at 9 bases. Germline V gives CDR1 MNHNS, CDR2 SASEGT. The trim removed 5 bases at V and 5 bases at J, leaving 6 bases unmatched. The CDR3 has 14 residues. CDR3: CASSRPTGGTEAFF. DNA for the CDR3: TGTGCCAGCAGTCGCCCGACAGGGGGAACTGAAGCTTTCTTT.

The table lists this clone with a few counts. The V call is TRBV28, the J call TRBJ2-3; D is undetermined. The germline CDR1 and CDR2 sequences are MDHEN and SYDVKM. V lost 3 bases and J 1 base, leaving 5 bases between the germline ends. This CDR3 comprises 13 residues. Here the CDR3 DNA reads TGTGCCAGCAGTTTCTCCCGCACAGATACGCAGTATTTT. Its translation: CASSFSRTDTQYF.

The chain recombines TRBV7-2 with TRBJ2-7; D assignment may be TRBD1 or TRBD2 (6 bases each). The CDR3 contains 14 residues. From germline, CDR1 is SGHTA and CDR2 FQGNSA. The V end was cut by 2 bases, the J end by 6 bases, with 14 bases between. The CDR3 here is CASSLLWGAGEQYF. The CDR3 coding sequence is TGTGCCAGCAGCTTACTCTGGGGGGCCGGCGAGCAGTACTTC.

This chain uses TRBV10-3 with TRBJ2-7; 9 nucleotides line up with TRBD2. The CDR3 is 16 residues long. With 0 bases clipped from V and 9 bases from J, the junction kept 12 bases outside the gene matches. Looked up from germline, CDR1 is ENHRY and CDR2 is SYGVKD. The CDR3 DNA follows: TGTGCCATCAGTGAGTCGGGTAGCGGGGGCTTTGGAGGGCAGTACTTC. It translates to CAISESGSGGFGGQYF.

V gene TRBV7-9 combines with J gene TRBJ2-1; a possible D gene is TRBD1 (6 bases). This CDR3 has 14 amino acids. Trimming stripped 5 bases from V and 7 bases from J, with 15 bases between. The germline V gene has CDR1 SEHNR and CDR2 FQNEAQ (reference sequence). CDR3 in DNA: TGTGCCAGCAGCAAACGAGGACAGATGAATGAGCAGTTCTTC. It translates to CASSKRGQMNEQFF.

The genes are TRBV6-6 and TRBJ2-7; D gene unclear. In germline, CDR1 is MNHNY, CDR2 SVGAGI (reference sequence). V lost 7 bases and J lost 3, with 13 bases in between. The CDR3 consists of 13 residues. CDR3 loop: CASTKELFYEQYF. The CDR3 DNA reads TGTGCCAGCACCAAAGAGCTTTTCTACGAGCAGTACTTC.